Each of the 24 T cell receptor beta chains below was sequenced from the same sample in a study of Graves' ophthalmopathy and Graves' hyperthyroidism. Amplification from RNA transcripts yielded the TCR beta CDR3 regions. First-round RT-PCR with HTBI primers preceded a second-round multiplex PCR. MiXCR was run by TCRdb on the multiplex PCR reads, yielding one entry per CDR3 protein. The table includes just over 600,000 distinct CDR3 sequences, about 20% detected once. Material: peripheral blood. The receptors were sampled from a woman aged 18-29 years with stable Graves' hyperthyroidism. Some clones in this sample may be carry-over from other donors' samples.

J is TRBJ1-2 and V is TRBV11-1; weak D call: TRBD1 (6 bases). Trimming took 5 bases from V and 6 from J, leaving 19 bases between them. CDR1 and CDR2 (germline): SGHAT, FQDESV (reference sequence). The CDR3 totals 15 residues. CDR3 bases: TGTGCCAGCAGCCCTATGTTAGGGGGGCAGGATGGCTACACCTTC. Translation: CASSPMLGGQDGYTF.

On this clonotype: Compared with germline, one end of the junction differs, possibly owing to a read error. This chain uses TRBV29-1 with TRBJ2-4; D is ambiguous. Germline V lookup: CDR1 SQVTM, CDR2 ANQGSEA. The CDR3 is 13 amino acids. CDR3 region: CSVGRRSENIKYF. In DNA form, the CDR3 reads TGCAGCGTTGGGCGCCGGTCCGAGAACATTAAGTACTTC.

In its sample, this clonotype was seen many times. V usage is TRBV30 and J usage is TRBJ1-2; no reliable D call. CDR3 length: 11 amino acids. V was shortened by 4 bases and J by 2 bases, with 5 bases between the two germline ends. Germline V gene data show CDR1 as GTSNPN and CDR2 as SVGIG (reference sequence). The CDR3, as DNA: TGTGCCTGGAACGAGAACTATGGCTACACCTTC. This codes for CAWNENYGYTF.

This clonotype was detected many times. The chain couples TRBV5-1 to TRBJ2-5, with TRBD2 identical over 14 bases. Per germline, CDR1 SGHRS and CDR2 YFSETQ. The V segment lost 0 bases and the J segment 6 bases; nucleotides outside the gene matches: 10. CDR3 length: 18 residues. The CDR3 reads CASSLEGTSGSVGKTQYF. CDR3 DNA: TGCGCCAGCAGCTTGGAGGGGACTAGCGGGAGTGTTGGAAAGACCCAGTACTTC.

This clonotype was picked up many times. The chain joins TRBV2 to TRBJ1-1; no reliable D call. Germline V gene lookup returns CDR1 SNHLY and CDR2 FYNNEI. V was shortened by 3 bases and J by 7 bases, with 9 bases between the two germline ends. This CDR3 contains 12 residues. The CDR3 region is CASSETDDEAFF. The CDR3 DNA reads TGTGCCAGCAGTGAGACGGACGATGAAGCTTTCTTT.

This clonotype was counted many times. CDR3 amino acids: CASSYQSRTSRVGNTIYF. DNA of the CDR3: TGTGCCAGCAGTTACCAGTCCCGGACATCTCGAGTTGGAAACACCATATATTTT. The chain uses TRBV6-2 or TRBV6-3 and TRBJ1-3, with a possible D match to TRBD1 (5 bases). This CDR3 has 18 amino acids. Germline CDR1 and CDR2: MNHEY and SVGEGT. Between the trimmed V and J ends, which lost 2 bases and 3 bases, there was a span of 20 bases.

This clonotype was found many times. In DNA form, the CDR3 reads TGTGCCAGCAGCTGGGGACTGAACCAAGAGACCCAGTACTTC. This gives the protein CASSWGLNQETQYF. The rearrangement uses TRBV12-3 or TRBV12-4 and TRBJ2-5; perhaps TRBD2 as D (6 bases). Trimming took off 6 bases at V and 0 bases at J, with 11 bases between the two ends. The length of the CDR3 is 14 residues.

The table lists this clonotype with many counts. The rearrangement joins TRBV19 to TRBJ1-1; D not resolved. Trimming left V 1 base short and J 0 bases short, with 9 bases between. Germline CDR1 LNHDA, CDR2 SQIVND (reference sequence). The CDR3 has 15 residues. The CDR3 is CASSIARLMNTEAFF. CDR3 sequence (DNA): TGTGCCAGTAGTATAGCTCGGCTTATGAACACTGAAGCTTTCTTT.

This clonotype was counted at least ten times. The V call is TRBV20-1, the J call TRBJ1-1; possible D gene TRBD1, 6 bases. The V end lost 0 bases, the J end lost 9 bases, and 14 bases lay between the germline ends. There are 13 residues in the CDR3. The V gene's germline CDR1 is DFQATT and CDR2 SNEGSKA (reference sequence). In nucleotides, the CDR3 is TGCAGTGCTAGAGAAAACATAGACAGGAAAGCTTTCTTT. The encoded protein is CSARENIDRKAFF.

The V gene is TRBV20-1, the J gene TRBJ1-1; D is unresolved. Looked up from germline, CDR1 is DFQATT and CDR2 is SNEGSKA (reference sequence). The CDR3 spans 11 residues. Here the CDR3 DNA reads TGCAGCCGCGAGATGGGATTTGGAGCTTTCTTT. This gives the protein CSREMGFGAFF.

The V gene is TRBV3-1, the J gene TRBJ2-5; tentatively, D is TRBD1 (5 bases). This CDR3 is 13 amino acids long. V lost 6 bases and J 2 bases, leaving 10 bases between the germline ends. The germline CDR1 and CDR2 sequences are LGHDT and YNNKEL (reference sequence). The CDR3 DNA follows: TGTGCCAGCAGATACAGGCTACAAGAGACCCAGTACTTC. It specifies CASRYRLQETQYF.

This clonotype was observed at least ten times. The gene calls are TRBV14 and TRBJ1-6; D uncertain. Between the trimmed V and J ends, which lost 0 bases and 10 bases, there was a span of 7 bases. This CDR3 contains 13 residues. The germline V gene has CDR1 SGHDN and CDR2 FVKESK. In DNA, the CDR3 is TGTGCCAGCAGCCAAGATTGGGCATCACCCCTCCACTTT. This codes for CASSQDWASPLHF.

This clonotype was seen at least ten times. The V call is TRBV6-2 or TRBV6-3, the J call TRBJ2-7; D is uncertain. Germline V lookup: CDR1 MNHEY, CDR2 SVGEGT. V lost 0 bases and J lost 3, with 6 bases in between. This CDR3 is built from 13 residues. The CDR3 sequence: CASSYSSLYEQYF. The CDR3 nucleotides read TGTGCCAGCAGTTACTCGAGCCTCTACGAGCAGTACTTC.

This sequence joins TRBV12-3 or TRBV12-4 and TRBJ1-2; weak D call: TRBD1 (6 bases). Trimming shortened V by 4 bases and J by 7 bases, and 16 bases separated the two germline ends. The CDR3 has 14 residues. CDR3 sequence: CASSSGRGLGGYTF. The DNA for the CDR3 is TGTGCCAGCAGTTCGGGGAGGGGGTTGGGTGGCTACACCTTC.

With regard to this clonotype: Germline is not matched at one junction end, which may reflect a read error. J is TRBJ1-1 and V is TRBV6-4; no clear D gene. Germline assignment: CDR1 MRHNA and CDR2 SNTAGT. The CDR3 loop spans 14 amino acids. CDR3 nucleotide sequence: TGTGCCAGCAGTGAACAACGAACGAACACTGATGCTTTCTTT. Protein sequence: CASSEQRTNTDAFF.

In its sample, this clonotype was seen many times. This chain uses TRBV27 with TRBJ2-4; perhaps TRBD2 as D (5 bases). The CDR3 covers 14 residues. The germline V gene encodes CDR1 MNHEY and CDR2 SMNVEV (reference sequence). Trimming left V 3 bases short and J 3 bases short, with 9 bases between. The CDR3 nucleotides are TGTGCCAGCAGTTTTGGAGGAGGCAAAAACATTCAGTACTTC. It encodes CASSFGGGKNIQYF.

This clonotype was seen a handful of times. This sequence joins TRBV20-1 and TRBJ2-2; D is undetermined. V lost 3 bases and J 0 bases, leaving 8 bases between the germline ends. Germline assignment: CDR1 DFQATT and CDR2 SNEGSKA (reference sequence). CDR3 length equals 14 residues. Here the CDR3 reads CSASAESNTGELFF. DNA for the CDR3: TGCAGTGCTAGCGCAGAGTCGAACACCGGGGAGCTGTTTTTT.

This clonotype was observed a few times. V is TRBV9 and J is TRBJ1-2; D is possibly TRBD1 (5 bases). The CDR3 is 15 residues long. The germline V and J ends were trimmed by 3 bases and 8 bases, with 20 bases remaining between them. CDR1 and CDR2 (germline): SGDLS, YYNGEE. The CDR3 coding sequence is TGTGCCAGCAGCGATCCCCCAGGGCAGCGAGGGGGCTACACCTTC. This encodes CASSDPPGQRGGYTF.

This clonotype turned up a few times. This rearrangement joins TRBV2 to TRBJ2-2; no firm D call. The germline CDR1 and CDR2 sequences are SNHLY and FYNNEI. This CDR3 comprises 15 residues. The germline V and J ends were trimmed by 5 bases and 5 bases, with 15 bases remaining between them. Here the CDR3 reads CASSITFPATGELFF. The CDR3 nucleotides are TGTGCCAGCAGTATCACTTTCCCGGCGACCGGGGAGCTGTTTTTT.

The chain has TRBV10-3 and TRBJ1-3; D ambiguous. The germline gives CDR1 ENHRY, CDR2 SYGVKD. The CDR3 sequence is 10 residues long. Trimming cost V 10 bases and J 9 bases, with 10 bases left between them. CDR3 sequence: CATESSTIYF. The CDR3 region has the DNA TGTGCCACCGAATCGTCCACCATATATTTT.

Turning to this clonotype: It may be a read error: a sequence one base away is much more abundant. The chain carries TRBV6-2 or TRBV6-3 and TRBJ1-1; D perhaps matches TRBD1 (6 bases). The CDR3 loop spans 13 amino acids. The V gene's germline CDR1 is MNHEY and CDR2 SVGEGT. CDR3: CASRNGGRTEACF. CDR3 nucleotide sequence: TGTGCCAGCAGAAATGGGGGCCGCACTGAAGCTTGCTTT.

This clonotype was observed at least ten times. The rearrangement joins TRBV7-9 to TRBJ1-6, with D unresolved. Germline assignment: CDR1 SEHNR and CDR2 FQNEAQ (reference sequence). The CDR3 consists of 13 residues. V was pared by 5 bases and J by 1 base, with 3 bases between. The CDR3 loop is CASSPSYNSPLHF. The DNA for the CDR3 is TGTGCCAGCAGCCCGTCCTATAATTCACCCCTCCACTTT. The entire variable domain, with the rest obtained from reference TRBV7-9 and TRBJ1-6, is as follows: DTGVSQNPRHKITKRGQNVTFRCDPISEHNRLYWYRQTLGQGPEFLTYFQNEAQLEKSRLLSDRFSAERPKGSFSTLEIQRTEQGDSAMYLCASSPSYNSPLHFGNGTRLTVT.

This clonotype was seen repeatedly, ten times or more. The rearrangement uses TRBV20-1 and TRBJ1-5, with a possible D match to TRBD1 (6 bases). The germline CDR1 and CDR2 sequences are DFQATT and SNEGSKA (reference sequence). V lost 6 bases to trimming and J lost 7 bases, with 16 bases between them. This CDR3 is 13 amino acids long. CDR3 in amino acids: CSANRVSGQPQHF. The DNA of the CDR3 is TGCAGTGCCAACAGGGTTTCTGGACAGCCCCAGCATTTT.

The rearrangement links TRBV29-1 to TRBJ1-5, with D perhaps matching TRBD1 (6 bases). Trimming took 4 bases from V and 6 from J, leaving 16 bases between them. The CDR3 consists of 14 residues. Germline lookup yields CDR1 SQVTM and CDR2 ANQGSEA. DNA for the CDR3: TGCAGCGTTGCTATGGGGGGGCGAGGTCAGCCCCAGCATTTT. Translating it yields CSVAMGGRGQPQHF.